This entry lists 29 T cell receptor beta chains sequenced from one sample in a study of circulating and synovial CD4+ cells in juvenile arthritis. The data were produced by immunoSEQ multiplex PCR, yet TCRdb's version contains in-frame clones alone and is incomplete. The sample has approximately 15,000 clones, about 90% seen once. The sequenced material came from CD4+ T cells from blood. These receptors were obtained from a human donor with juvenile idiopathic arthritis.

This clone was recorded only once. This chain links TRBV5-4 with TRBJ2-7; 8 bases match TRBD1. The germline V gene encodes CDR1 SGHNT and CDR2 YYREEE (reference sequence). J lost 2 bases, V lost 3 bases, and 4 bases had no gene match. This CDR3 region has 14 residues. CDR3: CASSSRGRAYEQYF. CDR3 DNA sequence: TGTGCCAGCAGCTCCAGGGGGCGAGCCTACGAGCAGTACTTC.

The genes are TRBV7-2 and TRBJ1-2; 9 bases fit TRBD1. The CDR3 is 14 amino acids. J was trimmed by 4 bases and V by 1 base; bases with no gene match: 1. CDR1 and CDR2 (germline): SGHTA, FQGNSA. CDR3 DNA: TGTGCCAGCAGCTTAGGACAGGGGGTCTATGGCTACACCTTC. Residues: CASSLGQGVYGYTF.

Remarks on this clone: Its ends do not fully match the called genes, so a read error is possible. The chain's CDR3 is CASSHFTSNSPLHF. The CDR3 DNA follows: TGTGCCAGCAGCCATTTTACCTCTAATTCCCCCCTCCACTTT. The V call is TRBV14, the J call TRBJ1-6; D remains ambiguous. The CDR3 is 14 residues long. Germline CDR1 and CDR2: SGHDN and FVKESK.

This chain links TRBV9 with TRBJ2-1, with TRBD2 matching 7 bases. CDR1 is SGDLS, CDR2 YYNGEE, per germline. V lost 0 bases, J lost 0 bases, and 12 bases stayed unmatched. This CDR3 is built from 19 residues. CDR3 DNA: TGTGCCAGCAGCGTAGGCGGCCTAGCGGAACGGAGCTCCTACAATGAGCAGTTCTTC. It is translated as CASSVGGLAERSSYNEQFF. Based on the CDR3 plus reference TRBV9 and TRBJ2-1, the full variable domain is DSGVTQTPKHLITATGQRVTLRCSPRSGDLSVYWYQQSLDQGLQFLIQYYNGEERAKGNILERFSAQQFPDLHSELNLSSLELGDSALYFCASSVGGLAERSSYNEQFFGPGTRLTVL.

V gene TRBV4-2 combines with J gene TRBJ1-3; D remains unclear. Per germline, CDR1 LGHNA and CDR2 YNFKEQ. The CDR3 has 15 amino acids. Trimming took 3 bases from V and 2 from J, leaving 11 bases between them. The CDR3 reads CASSQVRGAGNTIYF. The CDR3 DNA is TGTGCCAGCAGCCAGGTCCGGGGTGCTGGAAACACCATATATTTT.

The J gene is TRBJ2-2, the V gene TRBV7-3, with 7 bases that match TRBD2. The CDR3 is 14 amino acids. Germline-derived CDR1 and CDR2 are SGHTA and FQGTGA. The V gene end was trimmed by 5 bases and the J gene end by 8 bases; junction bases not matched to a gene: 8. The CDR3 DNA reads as TGTGCCAGCAGCCCTGCGGGAGTATCGGGGGAGCTGTTTTTT. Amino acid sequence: CASSPAGVSGELFF.

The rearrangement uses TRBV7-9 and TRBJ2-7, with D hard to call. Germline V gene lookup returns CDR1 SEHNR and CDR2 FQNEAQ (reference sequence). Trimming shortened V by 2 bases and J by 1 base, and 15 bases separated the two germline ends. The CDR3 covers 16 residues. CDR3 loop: CASSLRPTSKSYEQYF. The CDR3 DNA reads TGTGCCAGCAGCTTACGCCCGACATCGAAATCCTACGAGCAGTACTTC. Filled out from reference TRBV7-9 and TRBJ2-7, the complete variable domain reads DTGVSQNPRHKITKRGQNVTFRCDPISEHNRLYWYRQTLGQGPEFLTYFQNEAQLEKSRLLSDRFSAERPKGSFSTLEIQRTEQGDSAMYLCASSLRPTSKSYEQYFGPGTRLTVT.

CDR3 coding DNA: TGTGCCAGCAGCTTAGTTGGCGGGGGGACCTCCTACGAGCAGTACTTC. Protein: CASSLVGGGTSYEQYF. V usage is TRBV7-2 and J usage is TRBJ2-7; 8 bases line up with TRBD2. Trimming at V came to 1 base and at J to 0 bases, leaving 5 bases not matched to a gene. Germline V gives CDR1 SGHTA, CDR2 FQGNSA. CDR3 size: 16 residues.

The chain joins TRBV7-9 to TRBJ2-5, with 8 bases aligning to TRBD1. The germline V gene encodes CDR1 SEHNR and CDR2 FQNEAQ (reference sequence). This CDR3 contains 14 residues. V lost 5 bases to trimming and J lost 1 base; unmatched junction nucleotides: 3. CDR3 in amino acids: CASSGQGLQETQYF. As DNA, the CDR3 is TGTGCCAGCAGCGGACAGGGCCTCCAAGAGACCCAGTACTTC.

The CDR3 DNA sequence: TGTGCCAGCAGCCCTTCGCGGGGTATGGGAACAGATACGCAGTATTTT. Encoded protein: CASSPSRGMGTDTQYF. V and J are TRBV5-4 and TRBJ2-3, with TRBD2 as a possible D gene (6 bases). The CDR3 has 16 amino acids. V lost 4 bases and J lost 3, with 18 bases in between. Germline assignment: CDR1 SGHNT and CDR2 YYREEE (reference sequence).

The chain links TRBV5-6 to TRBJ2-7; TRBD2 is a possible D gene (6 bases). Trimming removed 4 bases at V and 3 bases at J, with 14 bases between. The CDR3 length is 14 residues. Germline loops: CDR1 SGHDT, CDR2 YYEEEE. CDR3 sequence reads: CASSPDGGIYEQYF. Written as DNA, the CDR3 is TGTGCCAGCAGCCCAGATGGGGGGATCTACGAGCAGTACTTC.

CDR3 sequence reads: CAISEAGGVNEQFF. DNA for the CDR3: TGTGCCATCAGTGAAGCGGGAGGTGTCAATGAGCAGTTCTTC. The genes are TRBV10-3 and TRBJ2-1; 9 nucleotides align to TRBD2. CDR1 and CDR2 from the germline V gene are ENHRY and SYGVKD. Unmatched junction bases numbered 3, after V lost 3 bases and J lost 6 bases. The length of the CDR3 is 14 residues.

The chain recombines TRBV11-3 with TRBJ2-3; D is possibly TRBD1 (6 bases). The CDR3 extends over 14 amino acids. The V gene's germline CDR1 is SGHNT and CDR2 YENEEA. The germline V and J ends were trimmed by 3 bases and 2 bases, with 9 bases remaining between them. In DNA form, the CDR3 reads TGTGCCAGCAGCTTGGGGACAAACACAGATACGCAGTATTTT. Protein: CASSLGTNTDTQYF.

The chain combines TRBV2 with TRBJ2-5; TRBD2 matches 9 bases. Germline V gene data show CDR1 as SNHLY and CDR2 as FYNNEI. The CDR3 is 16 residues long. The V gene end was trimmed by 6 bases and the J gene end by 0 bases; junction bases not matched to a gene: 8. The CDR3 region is CASRKGTSSYQETQYF. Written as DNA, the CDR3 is TGTGCCAGCAGGAAAGGGACTAGCAGCTACCAAGAGACCCAGTACTTC. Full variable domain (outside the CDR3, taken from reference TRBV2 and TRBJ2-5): EPEVTQTPSHQVTQMGQEVILRCVPISNHLYFYWYRQILGQKVEFLVSFYNNEISEKSEIFDDQFSVERPDGSNFTLKIRSTKLEDSAMYFCASRKGTSSYQETQYFGPGTRLLVL.

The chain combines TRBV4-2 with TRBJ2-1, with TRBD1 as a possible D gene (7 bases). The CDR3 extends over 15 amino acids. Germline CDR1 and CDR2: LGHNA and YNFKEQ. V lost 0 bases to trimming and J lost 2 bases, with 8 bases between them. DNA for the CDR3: TGTGCCAGCAGCCAAGACAGGGGGGCCTACAATGAGCAGTTCTTC. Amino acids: CASSQDRGAYNEQFF.

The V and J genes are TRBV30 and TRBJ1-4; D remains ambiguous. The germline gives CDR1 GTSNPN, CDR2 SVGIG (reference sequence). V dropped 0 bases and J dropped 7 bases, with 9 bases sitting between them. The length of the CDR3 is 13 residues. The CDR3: CAWSVQGGEKLFF. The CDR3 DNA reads TGTGCCTGGAGTGTACAAGGAGGTGAAAAACTGTTTTTT.

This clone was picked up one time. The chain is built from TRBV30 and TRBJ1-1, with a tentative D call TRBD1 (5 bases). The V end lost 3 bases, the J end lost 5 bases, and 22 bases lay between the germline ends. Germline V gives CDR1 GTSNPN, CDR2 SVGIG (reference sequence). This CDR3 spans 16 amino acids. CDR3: CAWRNPWGGAETEAFF. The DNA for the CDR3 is TGTGCCTGGAGGAACCCCTGGGGGGGTGCGGAAACTGAAGCTTTCTTT.

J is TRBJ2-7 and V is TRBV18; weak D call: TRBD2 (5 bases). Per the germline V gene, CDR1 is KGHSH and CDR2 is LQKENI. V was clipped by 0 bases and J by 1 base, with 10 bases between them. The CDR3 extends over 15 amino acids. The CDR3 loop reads CASSPPTGSSYEQYF. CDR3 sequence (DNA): TGTGCCAGCTCACCACCGACGGGGTCGTCCTACGAGCAGTACTTC.

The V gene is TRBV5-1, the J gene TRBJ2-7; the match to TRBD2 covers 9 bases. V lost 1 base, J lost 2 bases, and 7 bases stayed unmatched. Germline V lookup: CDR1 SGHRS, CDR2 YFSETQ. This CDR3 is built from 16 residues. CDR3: CASSLSGKRGAYEQYF. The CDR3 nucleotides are TGCGCCAGCAGCTTGAGCGGGAAGCGGGGGGCCTACGAGCAGTACTTC.

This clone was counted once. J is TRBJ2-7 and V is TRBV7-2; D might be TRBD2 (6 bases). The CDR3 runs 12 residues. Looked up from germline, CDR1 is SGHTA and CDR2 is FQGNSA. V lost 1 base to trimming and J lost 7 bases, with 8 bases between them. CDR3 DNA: TGTGCCAGCAGCTTAGGGGAGGCGGAGCAGTACTTC. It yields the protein CASSLGEAEQYF.

CDR3 nucleotide sequence: TGTGCCACCAGCACCATTGGACAGGCCATGAACACTGAAGCTTTCTTT. It translates to CATSTIGQAMNTEAFF. The rearrangement uses TRBV15 and TRBJ1-1, with TRBD1 matching over 7 bases. This CDR3 contains 16 residues. The trim removed 4 bases at V and 0 bases at J, leaving 8 bases unmatched. Germline loops: CDR1 LNHNV, CDR2 YYDKDF (reference sequence).

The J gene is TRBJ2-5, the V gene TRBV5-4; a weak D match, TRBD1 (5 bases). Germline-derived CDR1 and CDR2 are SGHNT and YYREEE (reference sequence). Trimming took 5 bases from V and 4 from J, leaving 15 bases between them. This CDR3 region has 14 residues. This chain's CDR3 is CASRYDSLGETQYF. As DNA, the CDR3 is TGTGCCAGCAGATACGACAGTTTGGGAGAGACCCAGTACTTC.

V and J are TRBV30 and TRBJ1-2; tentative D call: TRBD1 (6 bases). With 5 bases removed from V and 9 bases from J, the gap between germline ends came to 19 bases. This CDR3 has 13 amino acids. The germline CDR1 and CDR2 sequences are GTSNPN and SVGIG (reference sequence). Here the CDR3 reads CAWYDRTNYRYTF. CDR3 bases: TGTGCCTGGTACGACAGGACAAATTATCGCTACACCTTC.

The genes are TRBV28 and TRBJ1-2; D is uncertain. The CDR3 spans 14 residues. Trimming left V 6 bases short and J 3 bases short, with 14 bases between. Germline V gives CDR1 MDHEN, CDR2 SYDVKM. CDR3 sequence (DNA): TGTGCCAGCAGCCCCCCGGGTGAGGACTATGGCTACACCTTC. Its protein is CASSPPGEDYGYTF.

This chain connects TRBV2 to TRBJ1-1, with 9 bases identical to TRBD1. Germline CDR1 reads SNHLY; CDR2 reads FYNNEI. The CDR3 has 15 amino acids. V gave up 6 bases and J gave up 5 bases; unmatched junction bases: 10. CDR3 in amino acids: CASSRPTGGRTEAFF. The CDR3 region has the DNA TGTGCCAGCAGCCGTCCGACAGGGGGGAGGACTGAAGCTTTCTTT.

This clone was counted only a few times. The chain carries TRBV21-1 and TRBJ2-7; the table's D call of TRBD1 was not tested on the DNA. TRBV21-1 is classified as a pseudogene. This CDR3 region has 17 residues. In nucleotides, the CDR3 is TGTGCCAGCAGCCCACGGGACAGGGTGGTGTGGGACTACGAGCAGTACTTC. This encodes CASSPRDRVVWDYEQYF.

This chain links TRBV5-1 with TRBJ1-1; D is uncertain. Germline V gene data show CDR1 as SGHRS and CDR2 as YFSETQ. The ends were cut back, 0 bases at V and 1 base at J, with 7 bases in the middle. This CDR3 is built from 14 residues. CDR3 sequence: CASSLDYRNTEAFF. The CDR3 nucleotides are TGCGCCAGCAGCTTGGATTATCGGAACACTGAAGCTTTCTTT.

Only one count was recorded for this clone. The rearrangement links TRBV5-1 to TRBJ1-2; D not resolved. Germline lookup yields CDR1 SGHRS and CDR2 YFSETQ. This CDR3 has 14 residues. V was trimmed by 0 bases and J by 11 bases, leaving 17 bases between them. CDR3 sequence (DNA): TGCGCCAGCAGCTTGGAGAGGGAACTACGCCCTTACACCTTC. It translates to CASSLERELRPYTF.

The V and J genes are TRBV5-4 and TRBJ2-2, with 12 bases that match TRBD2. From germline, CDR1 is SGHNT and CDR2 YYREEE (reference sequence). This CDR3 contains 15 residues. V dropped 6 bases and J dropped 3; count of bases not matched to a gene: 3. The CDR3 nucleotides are TGTGCCAGCACCCGACTAGCGGGGGACACCGGGGAGCTGTTTTTT. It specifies CASTRLAGDTGELFF.